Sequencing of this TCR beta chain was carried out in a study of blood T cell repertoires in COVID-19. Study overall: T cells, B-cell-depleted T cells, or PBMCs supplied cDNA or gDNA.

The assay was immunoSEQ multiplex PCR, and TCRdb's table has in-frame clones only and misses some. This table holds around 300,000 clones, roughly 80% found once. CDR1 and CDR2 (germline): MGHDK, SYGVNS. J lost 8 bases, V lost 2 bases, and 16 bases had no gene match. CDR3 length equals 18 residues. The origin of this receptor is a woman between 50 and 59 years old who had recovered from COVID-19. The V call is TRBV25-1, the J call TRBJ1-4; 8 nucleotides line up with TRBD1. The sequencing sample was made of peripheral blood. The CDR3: CASSEKLGQVIVKEKLFF. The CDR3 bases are TGTGCCAGCAGTGAAAAACTGGGACAGGTTATAGTAAAAGAAAAACTGTTTTTT.